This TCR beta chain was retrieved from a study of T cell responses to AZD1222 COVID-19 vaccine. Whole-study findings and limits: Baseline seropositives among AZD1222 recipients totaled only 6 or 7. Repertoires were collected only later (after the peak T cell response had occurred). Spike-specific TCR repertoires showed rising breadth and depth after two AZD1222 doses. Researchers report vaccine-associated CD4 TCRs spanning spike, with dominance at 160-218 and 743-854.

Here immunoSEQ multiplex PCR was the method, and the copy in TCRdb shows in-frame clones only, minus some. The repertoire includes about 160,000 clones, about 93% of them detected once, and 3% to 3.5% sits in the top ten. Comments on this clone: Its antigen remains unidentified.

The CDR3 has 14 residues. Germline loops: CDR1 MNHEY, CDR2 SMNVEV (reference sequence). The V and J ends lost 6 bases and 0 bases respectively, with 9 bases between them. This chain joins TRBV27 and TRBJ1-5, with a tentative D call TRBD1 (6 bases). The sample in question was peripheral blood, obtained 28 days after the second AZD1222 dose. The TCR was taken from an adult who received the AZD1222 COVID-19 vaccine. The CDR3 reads CASSRGYSNQPQHF. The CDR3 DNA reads TGTGCCAGCAGCAGGGGATATAGCAATCAGCCCCAGCATTTT.